The 31 T cell receptor beta chains below were found in one sample sequenced in a study of blood T cell repertoires in COVID-19. Only in-frame clones appear in the TCRdb table, and some are missing; sequencing was by immunoSEQ multiplex PCR. The sample yields some 320,000 clones, approximately 88% seen once. The sequenced sample was peripheral blood. The origin of the receptors is a woman in her 30s who had recovered from COVID-19.

This chain links TRBV19 with TRBJ2-3; 8 bases fit TRBD1. This CDR3 is 19 amino acids long. J was trimmed by 4 bases and V by 0 bases; bases with no gene match: 15. CDR1 and CDR2 from the germline V gene are LNHDA and SQIVND (reference sequence). CDR3 protein: CASSIDGLSIQGGADTQYF. DNA for the CDR3: TGTGCCAGTAGTATAGATGGGCTAAGTATACAGGGGGGCGCAGATACGCAGTATTTT.

The chain has TRBV9 and TRBJ1-3; D unclear. The V end lost 0 bases, the J end lost 4 bases, and 11 bases lay between the germline ends. In germline, CDR1 is SGDLS, CDR2 YYNGEE. The length of the CDR3 is 15 residues. CDR3 protein: CASSVGGLVGNTIYF. The CDR3 DNA sequence: TGTGCCAGCAGCGTAGGAGGGCTCGTAGGAAACACCATATATTTT. Using reference TRBV9 and TRBJ1-3 for the parts outside the CDR3, the full variable domain is DSGVTQTPKHLITATGQRVTLRCSPRSGDLSVYWYQQSLDQGLQFLIQYYNGEERAKGNILERFSAQQFPDLHSELNLSSLELGDSALYFCASSVGGLVGNTIYFGEGSWLTVV.

V and J are TRBV28 and TRBJ2-3; 8 nucleotides line up with TRBD1. V shed 7 bases and J 1 base; nucleotides not matched to a gene: 7. Germline CDR1 reads MDHEN; CDR2 reads SYDVKM. CDR3 length equals 15 residues. The CDR3 loop is CASTPTGARTDTQYF. DNA of the CDR3: TGTGCCAGCACCCCGACAGGGGCTCGCACAGATACGCAGTATTTT. Full variable domain (outside the CDR3, taken from reference TRBV28 and TRBJ2-3): DVKVTQSSRYLVKRTGEKVFLECVQDMDHENMFWYRQDPGLGLRLIYFSYDVKMKEKGDIPEGYSVSREKKERFSLILESASTNQTSMYLCASTPTGARTDTQYFGPGTRLTVL.

Many counts were recorded for this clone. The genes are TRBV29-1 and TRBJ2-1; D remains unclear. The CDR3 spans 13 residues. Germline assignment: CDR1 SQVTM and CDR2 ANQGSEA. Trimming took 1 base from V and 4 from J, leaving 8 bases between them. CDR3 loop: CSVEGTLYNEQFF. The CDR3, as DNA: TGCAGCGTTGAAGGTACTCTTTACAATGAGCAGTTCTTC.

The gene calls are TRBV9 and TRBJ2-7, with 11 bases identical to TRBD2. CDR3 length equals 15 residues. Germline V gene data show CDR1 as SGDLS and CDR2 as YYNGEE. Trimming removed 3 bases from V and 3 bases from J; junction bases left unmatched: 5. The CDR3 nucleotides read TGTGCCAGCAGCGCGGGACTAGCGGATGTCTACGAGCAGTACTTC. Its protein product is CASSAGLADVYEQYF.

V gene TRBV15 combines with J gene TRBJ1-2, with D uncertain. The CDR3 contains 15 residues. CDR1 and CDR2 (germline): LNHNV, YYDKDF (reference sequence). V shed 0 bases and J shed 4 bases, with 12 bases lying between them. CDR3 in DNA: TGTGCCACCAGCAGAGATCTGAGAGCGACCTATGGCTACACCTTC. Protein: CATSRDLRATYGYTF.

This clone has a handful of counts. V is TRBV7-9 and J is TRBJ2-7; 10 bases agree with TRBD2. The germline V gene has CDR1 SEHNR and CDR2 FQNEAQ (reference sequence). The trim removed 4 bases at V and 5 bases at J, leaving 17 bases unmatched. This CDR3 comprises 18 residues. The CDR3 nucleotides read TGTGCCAGCAGCTCCCCCCCCTCGGGGGCTAGCGGGGGTAACGAGCAGTACTTC. Amino acids: CASSSPPSGASGGNEQYF.

The chain is built from TRBV3-1 (or the pseudogene TRBV3-2) and TRBJ2-5, with TRBD1 identical over 7 bases. Germline V gene sequence: CDR1 LGHDT, CDR2 YNNKEL (reference sequence). The V segment lost 1 base and the J segment 3 bases; nucleotides outside the gene matches: 2. The CDR3 runs 14 residues. In DNA, the CDR3 is TGTGCCAGCAGCCAAGCTACAGGGGAAGAGACCCAGTACTTC. Translated, it gives CASSQATGEETQYF.

The V gene is TRBV30, the J gene TRBJ1-3; D gene ambiguous. V shed 8 bases and J shed 0 bases, with 11 bases lying between them. The CDR3 spans 13 residues. In germline, CDR1 is GTSNPN, CDR2 SVGIG (reference sequence). DNA for the CDR3: TGTGCCCGTGCGGGCGTCTCTGGAAACACCATATATTTT. This codes for CARAGVSGNTIYF.

The chain has TRBV30 and TRBJ1-6, with D unclear. The V end lost 3 bases, the J end lost 8 bases, and 11 bases lay between the germline ends. Germline assignment: CDR1 GTSNPN and CDR2 SVGIG (reference sequence). The CDR3 has 13 residues. Here the CDR3 reads CAWRPRGYSPLHF. The CDR3 DNA follows: TGTGCCTGGAGGCCACGCGGCTATTCACCCCTCCACTTT. Combining the CDR3 with reference TRBV30 and TRBJ1-6 gives the whole variable domain SQTIHQWPATLVQPVGSPLSLECTVEGTSNPNLYWYRQAAGRGLQLLFYSVGIGQISSEVPQNLSASRPQDRQFILSSKKLLLSDSGFYLCAWRPRGYSPLHFGNGTRLTVT.

The chain links TRBV7-7 to TRBJ2-1; TRBD1 aligns across 7 bases. With 9 bases clipped from V and 4 bases from J, the junction kept 6 bases outside the gene matches. The CDR3 covers 13 residues. Germline V gene sequence: CDR1 SSHAT, CDR2 FNYEAQ (reference sequence). This CDR3 reads CASSGGRYNEQFF. The DNA of the CDR3 is TGTGCCAGTTCAGGGGGAAGATACAATGAGCAGTTCTTC.

The rearrangement links TRBV5-1 to TRBJ1-1, with D unresolved. V was pared by 0 bases and J by 0 bases, with 9 bases between. In germline, CDR1 is SGHRS, CDR2 YFSETQ. The CDR3 contains 15 residues. CDR3 nucleotides: TGCGCCAGCAGCTTGGGGTCCGGGATGAACACTGAAGCTTTCTTT. This translates into CASSLGSGMNTEAFF.

The J gene is TRBJ1-1, the V gene TRBV3-1 (or the pseudogene TRBV3-2); tentative D call: TRBD1 (5 bases). V was pared by 1 base and J by 4 bases, with 10 bases between. The V gene's germline CDR1 is LGHDT and CDR2 YNNKEL (reference sequence). The CDR3 contains 14 residues. The CDR3 sequence: CASSQARDGTEAFF. The DNA for the CDR3 is TGTGCCAGCAGCCAAGCCAGGGATGGCACTGAAGCTTTCTTT.

This clone turned up a few times. This sequence joins TRBV5-1 and TRBJ2-7; D might be TRBD2 (6 bases). CDR1 is SGHRS and CDR2 is YFSETQ in the germline V gene. This CDR3 has 15 amino acids. The V end was cut by 1 base, the J end by 0 bases, with 11 bases between. The CDR3 region has the DNA TGCGCCAGCAGCTTGAACGGGGGAGGCTCCTACGAGCAGTACTTC. This encodes CASSLNGGGSYEQYF.

The chain recombines TRBV28 with TRBJ1-2; 8 positions agree with TRBD1. CDR1 MDHEN and CDR2 SYDVKM come from the germline V gene. V lost 2 bases to trimming and J lost 8 bases; unmatched junction nucleotides: 4. The CDR3 runs to 13 residues. The CDR3 region has the DNA TGTGCCAGCAGTTTACTTACAGGGGGGGGCTACACCTTC. Translation gives CASSLLTGGGYTF.

The chain couples TRBV15 to TRBJ1-1; D may be TRBD1 (5 bases). The CDR3 has 14 residues. The V gene lost 1 base and the J gene lost 4 bases, with 10 bases spanning the gap. Germline V gives CDR1 LNHNV, CDR2 YYDKDF (reference sequence). In DNA, the CDR3 is TGTGCCACCAGCAGAGGGGGGAGGGTCACTGAAGCTTTCTTT. Its protein is CATSRGGRVTEAFF.

This rearrangement joins TRBV7-2 to TRBJ2-7; D is perhaps TRBD2 (7 bases). Deletions cut 5 bases from V and 3 bases from J, with 14 bases between. The CDR3 runs to 14 residues. Germline CDR1 reads SGHTA; CDR2 reads FQGNSA. CDR3 protein: CASSLGGEGYEQYF. In nucleotides, the CDR3 is TGTGCCAGCAGCCTAGGGGGGGAGGGCTACGAGCAGTACTTC.

The chain is built from TRBV30 and TRBJ2-3; D might be TRBD2 (5 bases). The V and J ends lost 6 bases and 2 bases respectively, with 15 bases between them. The V gene's germline CDR1 is GTSNPN and CDR2 SVGIG (reference sequence). The CDR3 runs 14 residues. CDR3 loop: CACDLAPLTDTQYF. The CDR3 DNA follows: TGTGCCTGCGATCTAGCACCCCTCACAGATACGCAGTATTTT.

V is TRBV7-9 and J is TRBJ1-4, with 8 bases aligning to TRBD1. This CDR3 spans 14 amino acids. Per germline, CDR1 SEHNR and CDR2 FQNEAQ (reference sequence). V shed 5 bases, J shed 7 bases, and the junction held 6 bases outside the gene matches. The CDR3 DNA reads as TGTGCCAGCAGCCGGGGACAGGCTAGTGAAAAACTGTTTTTT. Its protein is CASSRGQASEKLFF.

This clone came up once. The chain uses TRBV29-1 and TRBJ2-4; 8 bases are shared with TRBD2. Germline CDR1 and CDR2: SQVTM and ANQGSEA. This CDR3 comprises 16 residues. Trimming at V came to 7 bases and at J to 1 base, leaving 12 bases not matched to a gene. CDR3 amino acids: CSAVDSRGGAKNIQYF. The CDR3 region has the DNA TGCAGCGCTGTTGACAGCCGGGGGGGTGCCAAAAACATTCAGTACTTC. The full variable domain, completed using reference TRBV29-1 and TRBJ2-4, is SAVISQKPSRDICQRGTSLTIQCQVDSQVTMMFWYRQQPGQSLTLIATANQGSEATYESGFVIDKFPISRPNLTFSTLTVSNMSPEDSSIYLCSAVDSRGGAKNIQYFGAGTRLSVL.

This chain uses TRBV5-1 with TRBJ2-7; 8 nucleotides align to TRBD1. Germline V gene sequence: CDR1 SGHRS, CDR2 YFSETQ. Losses at the gene ends were 3 bases for V and 5 bases for J; bases not matched to a gene: 4. The CDR3 is 13 amino acids. Written as DNA, the CDR3 is TGCGCCAGCAGCTATCCAGGGGGCCACGAGCAGTACTTC. Residues: CASSYPGGHEQYF.

The V call is TRBV6-5, the J call TRBJ1-1, with D perhaps TRBD1 (5 bases). CDR3 length equals 14 residues. CDR1 MNHEY and CDR2 SVGAGI come from the germline V gene. Trimming pared 6 bases from V and 1 base from J, leaving 12 bases between. CDR3 DNA sequence: TGTGCCAGCAGGGGAAGAACAGGGAACACTGAAGCTTTCTTT. It codes for CASRGRTGNTEAFF.

The chain combines TRBV18 with TRBJ2-3, with TRBD2 identical over 11 bases. V dropped 3 bases and J dropped 2; count of bases not matched to a gene: 19. CDR1 and CDR2 from the germline V gene are KGHSH and LQKENI. This CDR3 has 21 amino acids. The CDR3 spells CASSPLYLAGGPKGDTDTQYF. The CDR3 DNA sequence: TGTGCCAGCTCACCTCTCTACCTAGCGGGGGGTCCCAAGGGGGACACAGATACGCAGTATTTT.

This chain connects TRBV6-2 or TRBV6-3 to TRBJ2-7; weak D call: TRBD1 (6 bases). The germline gives CDR1 MNHEY, CDR2 SVGEGT. Between the trimmed V and J ends, which lost 2 bases and 1 base, there was a span of 12 bases. The CDR3 is made up of 15 amino acids. The CDR3 protein is CASSYQLRGSYEQYF. CDR3 bases: TGTGCCAGCAGTTACCAACTCAGGGGTTCCTACGAGCAGTACTTC.

The rearrangement uses TRBV2 and TRBJ1-2; 7 nucleotides align to TRBD1. Germline V gene lookup returns CDR1 SNHLY and CDR2 FYNNEI. Losses at the gene ends were 5 bases for V and 3 bases for J; bases not matched to a gene: 6. The CDR3 spans 14 residues. As DNA, the CDR3 is TGTGCCAGCAGTAAACAGGGGATTGACTATGGCTACACCTTC. Translating gives CASSKQGIDYGYTF.

V usage is TRBV4-1 and J usage is TRBJ2-7; D may be TRBD1 (5 bases). The CDR3 loop spans 16 amino acids. Trimming stripped 1 base from V and 2 bases from J, with 15 bases between. CDR1 and CDR2 (germline): MGHRA, YSYEKL. The CDR3: CASSQAWNRIAYEQYF. The CDR3 DNA reads TGCGCCAGCAGCCAAGCCTGGAACAGGATCGCCTACGAGCAGTACTTC.

This chain joins TRBV3-1 (or the pseudogene TRBV3-2) and TRBJ2-7, with TRBD1 as a possible D gene (6 bases). This CDR3 region has 14 residues. CDR1 LGHDT and CDR2 YNNKEL come from the germline V gene (reference sequence). Trimming removed 4 bases at V and 0 bases at J, with 10 bases between. CDR3 loop: CASSPQGGSYEQYF. CDR3 in DNA: TGTGCCAGCAGCCCCCAAGGGGGCTCCTACGAGCAGTACTTC.

V gene TRBV24-1 combines with J gene TRBJ2-1, with D possibly matching TRBD2 (6 bases). The CDR3 is 15 amino acids. V was trimmed by 2 bases and J by 10 bases, leaving 17 bases between them. In germline, CDR1 is KGHDR, CDR2 SFDVKD. The CDR3 protein is CATSDSPLAREEQFF. Here the CDR3 DNA reads TGTGCCACCAGTGATTCTCCGTTAGCTCGGGAGGAGCAGTTCTTC.

This clone was counted a single time. CDR3 sequence reads: CASSQPGGGETQYF. CDR3 nucleotide sequence: TGTGCCAGCAGCCAGCCGGGCGGAGGAGAGACCCAGTACTTC. The genes are TRBV3-1 (or the pseudogene TRBV3-2) and TRBJ2-5; maybe TRBD2 (5 bases). The germline CDR1 and CDR2 sequences are LGHDT and YNNKEL (reference sequence). V was shortened by 3 bases and J by 4 bases, with 12 bases between the two germline ends. The CDR3 extends over 14 amino acids.

J is TRBJ1-2 and V is TRBV6-2 or TRBV6-3; D might be TRBD1 (6 bases). The length of the CDR3 is 14 residues. Germline values: CDR1 MNHEY, CDR2 SVGEGT. V gave up 5 bases and J gave up 3 bases, with 13 bases separating them. CDR3 sequence (DNA): TGTGCCAGCAGTCCACAGGGAGGGGACTATGGCTACACCTTC. The encoded protein is CASSPQGGDYGYTF.

This rearrangement joins TRBV7-2 to TRBJ1-3; tentative D call: TRBD1 (5 bases). The V end lost 4 bases, the J end lost 2 bases, and 9 bases lay between the germline ends. The V gene's germline CDR1 is SGHTA and CDR2 FQGNSA. The CDR3 has 14 amino acids. The CDR3 coding sequence is TGTGCCAGCAGCTCCACAGGCGCTGGAAACACCATATATTTT. It yields the protein CASSSTGAGNTIYF.